Shown below are 4 T cell receptor beta chains from a single sample sequenced in a study of blood T cell repertoires in COVID-19. This table comes from immunoSEQ multiplex PCR, and its TCRdb copy is limited to in-frame clones, with some not included. The data hold around 140,000 clones, with roughly 90% observed a single time. Sample: peripheral blood. These TCRs come from a middle-aged man with active or convalescent COVID-19.

The chain links TRBV3-1 (or the pseudogene TRBV3-2) to TRBJ2-1, with a weak D call TRBD1 (6 bases). CDR3 length: 15 residues. The germline CDR1 and CDR2 sequences are LGHDT and YNNKEL (reference sequence). Trimming pared 4 bases from V and 6 bases from J, leaving 16 bases between. The chain's CDR3 is CASSPSGQALNEQFF. The CDR3, as DNA: TGTGCCAGCAGCCCGTCGGGACAAGCTCTCAATGAGCAGTTCTTC.

The V and J genes are TRBV7-2 and TRBJ2-5; TRBD2 agrees at 8 bases. The CDR3 sequence is 16 residues long. Germline-derived CDR1 and CDR2 are SGHTA and FQGNSA. V shed 4 bases and J 5 bases; nucleotides not matched to a gene: 12. The CDR3 spells CASSSSGSGAGETQYF. CDR3 bases: TGTGCCAGCAGCTCCTCGGGTAGCGGGGCCGGGGAGACCCAGTACTTC.

This sequence joins TRBV4-2 and TRBJ1-2; 10 bases agree with TRBD1. This CDR3 comprises 17 residues. The germline V gene has CDR1 LGHNA and CDR2 YNFKEQ. The junction had 10 bases not matched to a gene; V was cut back by 3 bases and J by 3 bases. The CDR3 nucleotides are TGTGCCAGCAGCCACGGGACAGGGGCCAGGAGTGACTATGGCTACACCTTC. It specifies CASSHGTGARSDYGYTF.

V and J are TRBV5-6 and TRBJ2-7; 7 bases map to TRBD2. In germline, CDR1 is SGHDT, CDR2 YYEEEE. J lost 3 bases, V lost 3 bases, and 9 bases had no gene match. CDR3 length: 15 residues. As DNA, the CDR3 is TGTGCCAGCAGCTGGGGACCCGGGACTAACTACGAGCAGTACTTC. It codes for CASSWGPGTNYEQYF.